This TCR beta chain appears in the sequencing data of a study of cytotoxic CD8 clonotypes in ibrutinib-treated CLL. Germline CDR1 reads SGHNT; CDR2 reads YYREEE (reference sequence). Trimming took 2 bases from V and 4 from J, leaving 21 bases between them. The CDR3 covers 17 residues. Assay used: immunoSEQ multiplex PCR; TCRdb lists only in-frame clones, some missing. This table has about 200,000 clones, roughly 72% appearing once. Of note for this clone: No antigen is known for it.

Study-wide findings and caveats: Clonality was higher at ibrutinib response and returned toward baseline at progression.

The rearrangement joins TRBV5-4 to TRBJ1-1; no firm D call. Sequences were derived from PBMCs, sampled after 24 months of ibrutinib treatment. This receptor was taken from a human donor with chronic lymphocytic leukemia. The CDR3 nucleotides are TGTGCCAGCAGCTTAAGCGTTGCGGTATCGGAGGGCACTGAAGCTTTCTTT. Translating it yields CASSLSVAVSEGTEAFF.